This T cell receptor (beta chain) was sequenced during a study of OX40 agonist ivuxolimab in advanced cancers. For the wider study: The costimulatory receptor OX40 (CD134) was targeted by ivuxolimab, a fully human IgG2 agonistic monoclonal antibody. Intravenous ivuxolimab was administered to patients every 2 weeks at six dose levels: 0.01, 0.1, 0.3, 1.5, 3 and 10 mg/kg. Of the approximately 54 dose-escalation patients, hepatocellular carcinoma was present in roughly 19, melanoma in roughly 15, renal cell carcinoma in 9 and head and neck cancer in 9. A male proportion of roughly 85% and a mean age of approximately 55 years, ranging from 23 to 79, were recorded for the dose-escalation cohort. Patients were allowed to have had prior anti-PD-1, anti-PD-L1 or anti-CTLA-4 therapy, and more than 30% of the dose-escalation patients had previously received checkpoint inhibitors. Partial responses occurred in three dose-escalation patients, of whom one had hepatocellular carcinoma and two had cutaneous melanoma. Peripheral TCRbeta sequencing aimed to test whether ivuxolimab altered TCR sequence diversity and caused clonal T-cell expansion. The paper covers the monotherapy dose-escalation part of the phase I ivuxolimab trial, which included N = 52 patients. Points the paper makes about the study in general: After ivuxolimab, more expanded clones were found on average in CD8+ T cells than in CD4+ T cells. In the 0.1-3.0 mg/kg groups, partial responders were among the patients with the lowest normalized peripheral clonal expansion, particularly in CD8+ T cells. At doses of 0.1 to 3.0 mg/kg, clonal expansion of both CD4+ and CD8+ blood T cells was observed from baseline to week 6. The antigen specificity of the clonally expanded peripheral T cells was not determined. Low levels of normalized T-cell clonal expansion were also seen in some patients who did not respond.

There are 13 amino acids in the CDR3, from cysteine to phenylalanine inclusive. The read is trimmed to its CDR3 DNA, 39 bases read in frame from base 1. Between the V and J ends, shortened by 1 base and 11 bases respectively, the junction contains 12 bases. The germline V gene encodes CDR1 SGHVS and CDR2 FQNEAQ. The trial excluded patients who had a history of autoimmune disease or were on systemic immunosuppression. In every dose cohort, peripheral blood was drawn for TCR sequencing at baseline, cycle 4 day 1, and cycle 7 day 1. The samples were taken from a phase I, first-in-human, multicenter, open-label dose-escalation trial of ivuxolimab. Adults with locally advanced or metastatic melanoma, renal cell carcinoma, hepatocellular carcinoma or head and neck squamous cell carcinoma were enrolled in the trial. Before TCR sequencing, CD4+ T cells and CD8+ T cells were sorted from peripheral blood as separate populations.

This clone was seen more than once but under ten times. Its antigen is currently not known. Base quality data are lacking; no much larger clone is found one base away. Genomic DNA was extracted from sorted cells for sequencing of the TCRbeta CDR3 region. The immunoSEQ Assay was used to sequence the TCRbeta CDR3 regions. TCRdb took this table from immuneACCESS and kept in-frame rearrangements with V and J called. Such tables lack part of the clones; where checked against another copy, unresolved V genes explain under half of the gap, and the rest is unexplained. Within this sample are about 62,000 clones, with less than 85% of them counted one time only. The ten largest clones represent around 9.9% of the sample.

The chain is made from TRBV7-8 and TRBJ1-5, with the D gene not clear enough to name. The receptor comes from an adult with an advanced solid tumor such as melanoma, head and neck, liver or kidney cancer. Sequences were derived from CD4+ or CD8+ T cells sorted from blood, sampled in a trial of the OX40 agonist ivuxolimab. The DNA sequence reads TGTGCCAGCAGCTTAGGGACGGCGCAAGCCCAGCATTTT. Protein translation: CASSLGTAQAQHF.